The table lists the clone carrying this T cell receptor beta chain with a few counts. Its antigen is undetermined. This specimen belongs to a study of response to subunit inactivated influenza vaccine. One entry per CDR3 protein results from TCRdb running MiXCR on the RT-PCR reads. Of a few hundred thousand distinct CDR3 sequences in the sample, 20% to 25% were seen once. CDR3 length: 14 amino acids. V shed 7 bases and J 3 bases; nucleotides not matched to a gene: 8. Germline values: CDR1 SQVTM, CDR2 ANQGSEA. Notes on the study in general: Few new T cells, the authors suggested, are recruited by each seasonal influenza vaccination.

The V gene is TRBV29-1, the J gene TRBJ2-2; 7 bases fit TRBD1. The specimen comprised PBMCs from blood, sampled less than 22 months after vaccination. This clonotype was obtained from a man in his fifties or sixties who received an inactivated influenza vaccine. In nucleotides, the CDR3 is TGCAGCGCTAGACAGGGAATGGACACCGGGGAGCTGTTTTTT. Its translation is CSARQGMDTGELFF.